This TCR beta chain was sequenced for a study of Graves' ophthalmopathy and Graves' hyperthyroidism. Study as a whole: Peripheral blood (taken before any treatment) was collected at initial diagnosis.

Amplified TCR beta CDR3 regions were obtained using RNA transcripts as template. The first-round RT-PCR employed HTBI primers together with the Qiagen OneStep RT-PCR kit. A multiplex PCR was then performed as the second round. TCRdb ran MiXCR on the multiplex PCR reads and lists one entry per CDR3 protein. The data contain some 360,000 distinct CDR3 sequences, about a sixth of them singletons. This clonotype showed up many times. Sequencing used peripheral blood. The sequence derives from an adult woman with stable Graves' hyperthyroidism.

The CDR3 protein is CASKTLAGGQETQYF. CDR3 in DNA: TGTGCCAGCAAGACACTAGCGGGAGGGCAAGAGACCCAGTACTTC. This sequence joins TRBV3-1 and TRBJ2-5, with 13 bases lining up with TRBD2. The CDR3 runs to 15 residues. Germline values: CDR1 LGHDT, CDR2 YNNKEL (reference sequence). Germline trimming cut 7 bases from V and 2 bases from J; bases unmatched to any gene: 4.